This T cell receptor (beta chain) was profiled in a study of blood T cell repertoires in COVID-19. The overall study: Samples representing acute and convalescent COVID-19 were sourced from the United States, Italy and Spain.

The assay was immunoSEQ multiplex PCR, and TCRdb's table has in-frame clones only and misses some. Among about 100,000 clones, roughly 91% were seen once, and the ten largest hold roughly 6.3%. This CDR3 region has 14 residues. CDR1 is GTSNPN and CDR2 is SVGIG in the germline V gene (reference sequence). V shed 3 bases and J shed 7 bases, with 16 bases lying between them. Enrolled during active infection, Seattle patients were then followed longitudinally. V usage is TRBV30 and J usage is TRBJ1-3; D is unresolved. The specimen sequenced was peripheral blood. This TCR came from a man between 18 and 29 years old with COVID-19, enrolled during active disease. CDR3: CAWSWGRELNTIYF. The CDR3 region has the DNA TGTGCCTGGAGCTGGGGTCGGGAGTTGAACACCATATATTTT.